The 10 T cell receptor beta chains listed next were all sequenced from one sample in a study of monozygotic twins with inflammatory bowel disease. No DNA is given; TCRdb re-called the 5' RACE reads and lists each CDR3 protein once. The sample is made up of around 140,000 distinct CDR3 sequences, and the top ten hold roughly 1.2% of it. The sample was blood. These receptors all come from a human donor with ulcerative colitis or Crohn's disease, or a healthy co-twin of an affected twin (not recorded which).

The chain's CDR3 is CASSAPLRQGAYEQYF. The chain couples TRBV12-3 or TRBV12-4 to TRBJ2-7; there is no DNA to check the TCRdb D call of TRBD1. This CDR3 region has 16 residues.

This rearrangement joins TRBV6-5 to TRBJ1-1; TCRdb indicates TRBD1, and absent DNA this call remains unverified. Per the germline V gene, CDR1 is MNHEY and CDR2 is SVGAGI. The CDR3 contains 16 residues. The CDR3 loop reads CASSRDLTGASTEAFF.

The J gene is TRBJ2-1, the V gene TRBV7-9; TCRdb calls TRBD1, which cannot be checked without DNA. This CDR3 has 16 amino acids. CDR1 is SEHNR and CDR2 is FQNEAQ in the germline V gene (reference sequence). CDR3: CASTPGPQISYNEQFF.

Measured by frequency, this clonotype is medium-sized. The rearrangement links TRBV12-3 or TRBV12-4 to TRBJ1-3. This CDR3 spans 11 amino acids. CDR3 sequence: CASSFRNTIYF.

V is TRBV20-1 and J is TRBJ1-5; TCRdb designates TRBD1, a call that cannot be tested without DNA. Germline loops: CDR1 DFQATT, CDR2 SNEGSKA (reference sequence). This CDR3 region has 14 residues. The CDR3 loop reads CSASPTGESRPQHF.

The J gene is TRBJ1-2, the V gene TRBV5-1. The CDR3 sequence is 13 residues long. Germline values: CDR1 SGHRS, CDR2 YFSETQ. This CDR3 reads CASSLGANYGYTF. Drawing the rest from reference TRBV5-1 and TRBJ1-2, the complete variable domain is KAGVTQTPRYLIKTRGQQVTLSCSPISGHRSVSWYQQTPGQGLQFLFEYFSETQRNKGNFPGRFSGRQFSNSRSEMNVSTLELGDSALYLCASSLGANYGYTFGSGTRLTVV.

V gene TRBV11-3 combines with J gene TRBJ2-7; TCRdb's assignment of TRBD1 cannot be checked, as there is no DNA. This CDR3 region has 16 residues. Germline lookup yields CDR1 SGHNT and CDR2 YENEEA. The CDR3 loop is CASSPLSFGKSYEQYF. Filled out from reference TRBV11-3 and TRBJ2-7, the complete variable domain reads EAGVVQSPRYKIIEKKQPVAFWCNPISGHNTLYWYLQNLGQGPELLIRYENEEAVDDSQLPKDRFSAERLKGVDSTLKIQPAELGDSAVYLCASSPLSFGKSYEQYFGPGTRLTVT.

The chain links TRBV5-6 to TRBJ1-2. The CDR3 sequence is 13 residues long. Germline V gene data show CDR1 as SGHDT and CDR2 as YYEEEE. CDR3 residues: CASIYGAGYGYTF.

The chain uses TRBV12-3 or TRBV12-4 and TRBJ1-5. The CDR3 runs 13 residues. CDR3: CAGCVASNQPQHF.

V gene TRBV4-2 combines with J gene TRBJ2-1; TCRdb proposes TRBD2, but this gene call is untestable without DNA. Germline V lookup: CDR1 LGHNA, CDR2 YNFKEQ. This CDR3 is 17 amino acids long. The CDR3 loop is CASSQEGGPSPHNEQFF.